This TCR beta chain derives from a study of a mutant IDH1 vaccine in newly diagnosed glioma. Study in general: Patients received vaccination from 4-6 weeks after radiotherapy alone, or with temozolomide cycles. V12 took place at week 35, and V13 at week 47.

The germline gives CDR1 MGHRA, CDR2 YSYEKL. The CDR3 is 14 residues long. V lost 3 bases to trimming and J lost 0 bases, with 9 bases between them. Using immunoSEQ multiplex PCR, the repertoire was profiled, and TCRdb retains in-frame clones only, with some absent. Altogether some 33,000 clones are present, roughly 77% being singletons, with the ten largest covering 15%. Worth noting for this clone: Its antigen remains unidentified.

Time point described: week 35, safety follow-up. Topical imiquimod was applied with each vaccine dose, which held 300 ug of mutant IDH1 20-mer peptide. V and J are TRBV4-1 and TRBJ2-7; tentative D call: TRBD1 (6 bases). Specimen: PBMCs, collected from a glioma patient whose treatment included an IDH1 peptide vaccine. The origin of this receptor is a young man with glioma. As DNA, the CDR3 is TGCGCCAGCAGCCAGAGGGACAACTCCTACGAGCAGTACTTC. Translated, it gives CASSQRDNSYEQYF.